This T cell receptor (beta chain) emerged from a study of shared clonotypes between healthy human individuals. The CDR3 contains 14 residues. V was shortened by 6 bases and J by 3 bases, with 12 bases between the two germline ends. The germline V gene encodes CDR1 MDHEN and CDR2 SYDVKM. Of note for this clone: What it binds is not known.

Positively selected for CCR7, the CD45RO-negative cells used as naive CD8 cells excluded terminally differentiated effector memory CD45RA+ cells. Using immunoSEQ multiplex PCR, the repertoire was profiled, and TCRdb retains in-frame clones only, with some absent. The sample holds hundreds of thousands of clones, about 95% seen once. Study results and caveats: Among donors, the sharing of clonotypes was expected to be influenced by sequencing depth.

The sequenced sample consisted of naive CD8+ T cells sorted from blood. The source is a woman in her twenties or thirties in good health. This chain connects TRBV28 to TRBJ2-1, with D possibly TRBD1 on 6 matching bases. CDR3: CASRDRRYYNEQFF. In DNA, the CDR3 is TGTGCCAGCAGAGACAGGCGATACTACAATGAGCAGTTCTTC.